This T cell receptor (beta chain) appears in the sequencing data of a study of T cell changes during pregnancy in multiple sclerosis. Generated by immunoSEQ multiplex PCR, the TCRdb table keeps only in-frame clones and is missing some. The table has tens of thousands of clones, roughly 92% seen once; the top ten hold 0.75% to 0.95%. The CDR3 is made up of 14 amino acids. V lost 5 bases and J lost 0, with 11 bases in between. Per the germline V gene, CDR1 is SGHAT and CDR2 is FQNNGV. The chain is built from TRBV11-2 and TRBJ2-7, with D perhaps TRBD1 (5 bases). Sequencing used CD4+ T cells from peripheral blood mononuclear cells, obtained in the second trimester of pregnancy. The source is a female donor in good health, enrolled as a control in a pregnancy study. The CDR3 nucleotides read TGTGCCAGCAGCCCCAGGGTGAGCTCCTACGAGCAGTACTTC. As protein: CASSPRVSSYEQYF. Drawing the rest from reference TRBV11-2 and TRBJ2-7, the complete variable domain is EAGVAQSPRYKIIEKRQSVAFWCNPISGHATLYWYQQILGQGPKLLIQFQNNGVVDDSQLPKDRFSAERLKGVDSTLKIQPAKLEDSAVYLCASSPRVSSYEQYFGPGTRLTVT.